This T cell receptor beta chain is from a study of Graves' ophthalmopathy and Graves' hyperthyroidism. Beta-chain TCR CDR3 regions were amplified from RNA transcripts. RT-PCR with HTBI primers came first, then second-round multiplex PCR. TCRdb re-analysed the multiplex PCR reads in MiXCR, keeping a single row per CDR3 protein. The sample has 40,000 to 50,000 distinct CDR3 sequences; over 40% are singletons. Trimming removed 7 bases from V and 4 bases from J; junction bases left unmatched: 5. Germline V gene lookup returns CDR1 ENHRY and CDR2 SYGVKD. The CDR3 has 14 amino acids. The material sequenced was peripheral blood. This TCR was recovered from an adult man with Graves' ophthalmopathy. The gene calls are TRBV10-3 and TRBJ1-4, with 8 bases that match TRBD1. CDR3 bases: TGTGCCATCACACGGACAGGGATTAATGAAAAACTGTTTTTT. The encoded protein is CAITRTGINEKLFF.